This T cell receptor (beta chain) was recovered during a study of blood T cell repertoires in COVID-19. Study at large: Samples of COVID-19 (acute and convalescent) were obtained from the United States, Italy and Spain. PBMCs, B-cell-depleted T cells, or T cells provided the cDNA or gDNA that made up the material.

Clones were sequenced by immunoSEQ multiplex PCR, and TCRdb holds only the in-frame ones, with some missing. The sample records about 200,000 clones, roughly 84% being singletons. This TCR came from a human donor in a cohort sampled during active COVID-19. The sample taken for sequencing was peripheral blood.

DNA for the CDR3: TGTGCCAGCAGCCACCCTAGCGGGAGCGTCGGGGAGCTGTTTTTT. It codes for CASSHPSGSVGELFF. The chain couples TRBV3-1 (or the pseudogene TRBV3-2) to TRBJ2-2; 10 bases agree with TRBD2. This CDR3 is built from 15 residues. Trimming removed 3 bases from V and 7 bases from J; junction bases left unmatched: 5. Germline CDR1 and CDR2: LGHDT and YNNKEL (reference sequence).